This entry features one T cell receptor beta chain sequence. Its matching antigen is unknown. This sample is part of a study of shared clonotypes between healthy human individuals. Study-level results: Estimated clonotype richness was generally higher in naive than memory subsets. Sampling involved blood alone; tissue repertoires likely differ. An anticipated effect of sequencing depth on clonotype sharing among donors was recognized.

CD8 cells regarded as naive lacked CD45RO, were positively chosen for CCR7, and omitted terminally differentiated effector memory CD45RA+ cells. CDR1 and CDR2 from the germline V gene are LGHNA and YNFKEQ. V lost 1 base, J lost 3 bases, and 16 bases lay in between. CDR3 size: 16 residues. For each subset, genomic DNA was distributed in equal portions over several immunoSEQ plates. The method was immunoSEQ multiplex PCR; TCRdb's version includes in-frame clones alone and lacks a portion of them. The sample includes about 580,000 clones, about 98% of them seen just once. Sequenced material: naive CD8+ T cells sorted from blood. This chain links TRBV4-2 with TRBJ2-7; D remains unclear. This receptor was identified in a man aged 25 to 40 in good health. As DNA, the CDR3 is TGTGCCAGCAGCCAAGCATCCACCGGAGCTGGCTACGAGCAGTACTTC. The encoded protein is CASSQASTGAGYEQYF.